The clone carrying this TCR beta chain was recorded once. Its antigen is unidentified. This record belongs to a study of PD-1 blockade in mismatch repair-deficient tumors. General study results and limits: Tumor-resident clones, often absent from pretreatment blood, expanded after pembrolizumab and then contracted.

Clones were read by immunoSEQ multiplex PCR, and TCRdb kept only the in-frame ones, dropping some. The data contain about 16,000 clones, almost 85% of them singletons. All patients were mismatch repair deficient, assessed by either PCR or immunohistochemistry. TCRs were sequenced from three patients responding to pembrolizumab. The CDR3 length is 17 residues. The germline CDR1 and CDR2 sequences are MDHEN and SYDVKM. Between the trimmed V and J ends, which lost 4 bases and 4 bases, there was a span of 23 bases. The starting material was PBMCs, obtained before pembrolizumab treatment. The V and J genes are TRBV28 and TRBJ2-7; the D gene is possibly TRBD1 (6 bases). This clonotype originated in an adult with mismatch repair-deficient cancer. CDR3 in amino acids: CASSSPTQGIIVYEQYF. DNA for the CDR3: TGTGCCAGCAGTTCACCCACACAGGGAATTATAGTGTACGAGCAGTACTTC.